What follows are 30 T cell receptor beta chains derived from one specimen sequenced in a study of blood T cell repertoires in COVID-19. Repertoires were generated with immunoSEQ multiplex PCR, while TCRdb's copy carries only in-frame clones and drops some. Seen here are roughly 140,000 clones, roughly three quarters observed once, and the top ten hold more than 1.5%. Sequencing input: peripheral blood. Receptors originate from a woman aged 55-70 years with acute or convalescent COVID-19.

The chain has TRBV6-5 and TRBJ1-1, with TRBD1 as a possible D gene (6 bases). Germline-derived CDR1 and CDR2 are MNHEY and SVGAGI. The length of the CDR3 is 14 residues. V was cut by 7 bases and J by 7 bases, with 19 bases left in between. CDR3: CASNPNGQFFEAFF. Here the CDR3 DNA reads TGTGCCAGCAATCCAAACGGACAGTTTTTTGAAGCTTTCTTT.

This rearrangement joins TRBV18 to TRBJ2-2; TRBD2 matches at 14 bases. The CDR3 runs to 18 residues. The germline V gene has CDR1 KGHSH and CDR2 LQKENI. Trimming cost V 5 bases and J 0 bases; bases outside gene matches: 5. The CDR3 region is CASSFRTSGRTNTGELFF. CDR3 DNA sequence: TGTGCCAGCTCATTCCGGACTAGCGGGAGGACGAACACCGGGGAGCTGTTTTTT.

The gene calls are TRBV7-8 and TRBJ2-7; 7 nucleotides agree with TRBD2. Trimming removed 5 bases from V and 2 bases from J; junction bases left unmatched: 9. Germline assignment: CDR1 SGHVS and CDR2 FQNEAQ. The CDR3 spans 15 residues. The CDR3 reads CASSRGLAEAYEQYF. The CDR3, as DNA: TGTGCCAGCAGCCGGGGCCTAGCGGAAGCCTACGAGCAGTACTTC.

The rearrangement joins TRBV11-2 to TRBJ1-2; D not certain. V was pared by 0 bases and J by 4 bases, with 12 bases between. The CDR3 spans 15 residues. Germline CDR1 reads SGHAT; CDR2 reads FQNNGV. In DNA form, the CDR3 reads TGTGCCAGCAGCTTAGATCGACCTACGGGCTATGGCTACACCTTC. Encoded protein: CASSLDRPTGYGYTF.

The rearrangement links TRBV6-2 or TRBV6-3 to TRBJ2-2, with 7 bases aligning to TRBD1. This CDR3 contains 15 residues. Trimming cost V 4 bases and J 5 bases; bases outside gene matches: 7. Germline assignment: CDR1 MNHEY and CDR2 SVGEGT. This CDR3 is CASSSYRGATGELFF. CDR3 nucleotides: TGTGCCAGCAGTTCCTACAGGGGAGCAACCGGGGAGCTGTTTTTT.

The V and J genes are TRBV5-1 and TRBJ2-5; 9 positions match TRBD1. The germline V gene encodes CDR1 SGHRS and CDR2 YFSETQ. This CDR3 comprises 16 residues. V lost 3 bases to trimming and J lost 5 bases; unmatched junction nucleotides: 11. The CDR3 nucleotides read TGCGCCAGCAGCTACGAGGCCGGGACAGGGAGGGAGACCCAGTACTTC. This gives the protein CASSYEAGTGRETQYF.

The chain uses TRBV9 and TRBJ2-1; no definite D call. The ends were cut back, 0 bases at V and 3 bases at J, with 10 bases in the middle. The CDR3 is made up of 15 amino acids. Germline V CDR1 and CDR2: SGDLS, YYNGEE. The CDR3 DNA reads as TGTGCCAGCAGCGTAGAGCTGGGCTTCTACAATGAGCAGTTCTTC. Translated, it gives CASSVELGFYNEQFF.

This chain uses TRBV3-1 (or the pseudogene TRBV3-2) with TRBJ2-3, with 16 bases lining up with TRBD2. V shed 4 bases and J 1 base; nucleotides not matched to a gene: 8. Germline V lookup: CDR1 LGHDT, CDR2 YNNKEL (reference sequence). The CDR3 loop spans 19 amino acids. CDR3: CASSLGLAGGPERTDTQYF. The CDR3 nucleotides read TGTGCCAGCAGCCTGGGACTAGCGGGAGGGCCGGAACGCACAGATACGCAGTATTTT.

The chain recombines TRBV28 with TRBJ1-2; 7 bases line up with TRBD1. The CDR3 has 16 amino acids. V lost 2 bases and J lost 6; bases outside the gene matches: 12. The germline gives CDR1 MDHEN, CDR2 SYDVKM. The CDR3 sequence: CASSLLSPTGNHGYTF. CDR3 nucleotide sequence: TGTGCCAGCAGTTTACTATCCCCGACAGGGAACCATGGCTACACCTTC.

V and J are TRBV3-1 (or the pseudogene TRBV3-2) and TRBJ1-1; perhaps TRBD1 as D (5 bases). This CDR3 is built from 13 residues. The germline V gene has CDR1 LGHDT and CDR2 YNNKEL (reference sequence). Trimming stripped 3 bases from V and 6 bases from J, with 11 bases between. The CDR3 spells CASSQDETAEAFF. CDR3 coding DNA: TGTGCCAGCAGCCAGGATGAGACAGCTGAAGCTTTCTTT.

This clone was found a few times. The rearrangement links TRBV7-9 to TRBJ1-1; TRBD1 agrees at 9 bases. The germline V gene has CDR1 SEHNR and CDR2 FQNEAQ (reference sequence). The CDR3 consists of 15 residues. V trimming: 5 bases; J trimming: 5 bases; junction bases outside the gene matches: 9. As DNA, the CDR3 is TGTGCCAGCAGCCTACAGACAGGGGGGAGGACTGAAGCTTTCTTT. Amino acid sequence: CASSLQTGGRTEAFF.

The chain recombines TRBV3-1 (or the pseudogene TRBV3-2) with TRBJ2-1, with D possibly TRBD2 on 6 matching bases. Germline V gives CDR1 LGHDT, CDR2 YNNKEL (reference sequence). This CDR3 is built from 14 residues. The V end lost 4 bases, the J end lost 3 bases, and 10 bases lay between the germline ends. The CDR3, as DNA: TGTGCCAGCAGCCCGCAGGGACTCTACAATGAGCAGTTCTTC. Protein sequence: CASSPQGLYNEQFF.

There are a few counts of this clone. The rearrangement uses TRBV5-1 and TRBJ1-4; 8 nucleotides line up with TRBD1. With V trimmed by 3 bases and J by 8 bases, 15 bases remained unmatched. This CDR3 contains 17 residues. Per germline, CDR1 SGHRS and CDR2 YFSETQ. CDR3 in DNA: TGCGCCAGCAGCTATACAACAGGGGGGAACGCGAAGGAAAAACTGTTTTTT. Translation gives CASSYTTGGNAKEKLFF.

The chain recombines TRBV16 with TRBJ1-3; D is ambiguous. The CDR3 totals 14 residues. Germline CDR1 reads KGHSY; CDR2 reads FQNENV. Trimming cost V 4 bases and J 7 bases, with 14 bases left between them. CDR3 sequence reads: CASSPRRPPNTIYF. The CDR3 coding sequence is TGTGCCAGCAGCCCCCGGAGGCCTCCGAACACCATATATTTT.

The rearrangement uses TRBV5-1 and TRBJ1-5; no reliable D call. The CDR3 loop spans 14 amino acids. V gave up 3 bases and J gave up 4 bases, with 11 bases separating them. Germline CDR1 is SGHRS and CDR2 is YFSETQ. This CDR3 reads CASSWSGGNQPQHF. CDR3 in DNA: TGCGCCAGCAGCTGGTCGGGAGGTAATCAGCCCCAGCATTTT.

This sequence joins TRBV28 and TRBJ1-1; D is undetermined. This CDR3 spans 14 amino acids. Trimming left V 1 base short and J 1 base short, with 7 bases between. The germline CDR1 and CDR2 sequences are MDHEN and SYDVKM. The CDR3 sequence is CASSLSTRNTEAFF. The CDR3 nucleotides are TGTGCCAGCAGTTTATCAACGAGGAACACTGAAGCTTTCTTT. The variable domain in full, completed from reference TRBV28 and TRBJ1-1, reads DVKVTQSSRYLVKRTGEKVFLECVQDMDHENMFWYRQDPGLGLRLIYFSYDVKMKEKGDIPEGYSVSREKKERFSLILESASTNQTSMYLCASSLSTRNTEAFFGQGTRLTVV.

The rearrangement joins TRBV5-1 to TRBJ2-1; 9 nucleotides match TRBD2. The ends lost 2 bases at V and 1 base at J; junction bases unmatched: 4. Germline V gives CDR1 SGHRS, CDR2 YFSETQ. The CDR3 consists of 16 residues. This CDR3 reads CASSFLSGSSYNEQFF. CDR3 nucleotide sequence: TGCGCCAGCAGCTTCCTTAGCGGGAGTTCCTACAATGAGCAGTTCTTC.

The V gene is TRBV18, the J gene TRBJ1-1; 8 nucleotides line up with TRBD1. V dropped 4 bases and J dropped 4; count of bases not matched to a gene: 11. Germline CDR1 reads KGHSH; CDR2 reads LQKENI. The CDR3 extends over 16 amino acids. This CDR3 reads CASSLEQGAVGTEAFF. The CDR3, as DNA: TGTGCCAGCTCACTAGAGCAGGGGGCGGTTGGCACTGAAGCTTTCTTT.

This clone was counted a few times. The gene calls are TRBV5-1 and TRBJ2-5; no firm D call. CDR3 length: 12 amino acids. V was pared by 5 bases and J by 4 bases, with 9 bases between. Per germline, CDR1 SGHRS and CDR2 YFSETQ. CDR3 sequence: CASSLVRETQYF. The CDR3 region has the DNA TGCGCCAGCAGTTTAGTCCGAGAGACCCAGTACTTC.

V usage is TRBV30 and J usage is TRBJ1-6; a possible D gene is TRBD1 (6 bases). Trimming removed 2 bases from V and 6 bases from J, with 17 bases in between. The CDR3 extends over 16 amino acids. Germline CDR1 reads GTSNPN; CDR2 reads SVGIG (reference sequence). The CDR3 loop reads CAWSPGFQGLNSPLHF. As DNA, the CDR3 is TGTGCCTGGAGTCCTGGTTTTCAGGGGCTTAATTCACCCCTCCACTTT.

This clone was seen just once. The chain joins TRBV12-5 to TRBJ2-3, with 7 bases matching TRBD1. Germline-derived CDR1 and CDR2 are LGHNT and FRNRAP. This CDR3 has 16 residues. Trimming removed 3 bases from V and 0 bases from J; junction bases left unmatched: 6. DNA of the CDR3: TGTGCTAGTGGTTTCTCCCGACAGGGTAGCACAGATACGCAGTATTTT. Translated: CASGFSRQGSTDTQYF.

This chain uses TRBV3-1 (or the pseudogene TRBV3-2) with TRBJ2-5; D is undetermined. The CDR3 is 16 amino acids. The V end was cut by 0 bases, the J end by 2 bases, with 13 bases between. Germline CDR1 reads LGHDT; CDR2 reads YNNKEL (reference sequence). CDR3 protein: CASSQDVRGTQETQYF. The CDR3 DNA sequence: TGTGCCAGCAGCCAAGATGTAAGAGGAACTCAAGAGACCCAGTACTTC.

V and J are TRBV7-8 and TRBJ2-5, with TRBD2 matching over 9 bases. The germline V gene has CDR1 SGHVS and CDR2 FQNEAQ. This CDR3 contains 15 residues. With V trimmed by 1 base and J by 4 bases, 4 bases remained unmatched. Here the CDR3 DNA reads TGTGCCAGCAGCTTAGTAGCGGGAGTGGGAGAGACCCAGTACTTC. Translated, it gives CASSLVAGVGETQYF.

The chain uses TRBV10-3 and TRBJ2-5, with 7 nucleotides matching TRBD1. CDR3 length: 13 amino acids. CDR1 is ENHRY, CDR2 SYGVKD, per germline. J lost 5 bases, V lost 6 bases, and 6 bases had no gene match. The CDR3: CAIRKGAGETQYF. CDR3 nucleotides: TGTGCCATCAGGAAGGGGGCAGGGGAGACCCAGTACTTC.

The chain is built from TRBV10-3 and TRBJ1-1; 9 positions agree with TRBD1. Germline V CDR1 and CDR2: ENHRY, SYGVKD. This CDR3 has 14 residues. Trimming cost V 3 bases and J 1 base; bases outside gene matches: 0. This CDR3 is CAISEQGANTEAFF. DNA of the CDR3: TGTGCCATCAGTGAACAGGGGGCGAACACTGAAGCTTTCTTT.

The genes are TRBV28 and TRBJ2-1; possibly TRBD2 for D (6 bases). Between the trimmed V and J ends, which lost 8 bases and 4 bases, there was a span of 15 bases. The CDR3 length is 14 residues. Germline CDR1 MDHEN, CDR2 SYDVKM. This CDR3 is CASLNRGDYNEQFF. CDR3 in DNA: TGTGCCAGCTTAAATCGCGGGGATTACAATGAGCAGTTCTTC.

The rearrangement joins TRBV5-4 to TRBJ2-7; maybe TRBD1 (7 bases). V lost 4 bases and J 11 bases, leaving 19 bases between the germline ends. CDR3 length: 13 residues. The germline V gene encodes CDR1 SGHNT and CDR2 YYREEE (reference sequence). The CDR3 DNA follows: TGTGCCAGCAGCAGGGGACAGTCTAGGGGGGAGTACTTC. Amino acid sequence: CASSRGQSRGEYF.

The chain links TRBV4-1 to TRBJ2-7; TRBD1 is a possible D gene (7 bases). V was cut by 0 bases and J by 2 bases, with 11 bases left in between. CDR3 length equals 15 residues. Germline CDR1 is MGHRA and CDR2 is YSYEKL. This CDR3 reads CASSQEEGATYEQYF. The CDR3 DNA sequence: TGCGCCAGCAGCCAAGAGGAGGGGGCGACCTACGAGCAGTACTTC.

The chain couples TRBV5-1 to TRBJ1-6, with TRBD1 matching over 10 bases. CDR3 length: 15 amino acids. Germline assignment: CDR1 SGHRS and CDR2 YFSETQ. J gave up 8 bases and V 0 bases, and 2 bases lay outside the gene matches. In DNA, the CDR3 is TGCGCCAGCAGCTTGGCCGGGACAGGGGATTCACCCCTCCACTTT. Protein: CASSLAGTGDSPLHF.

The CDR3 DNA reads TGTGCCAGCAGCCTAGCCAGCAAGGCACCCTACGAGCAGTACTTC. Translating it yields CASSLASKAPYEQYF. The rearrangement uses TRBV7-3 and TRBJ2-7, with D possibly TRBD2 on 5 matching bases. CDR3 length: 15 amino acids. V lost 5 bases and J 2 bases, leaving 16 bases between the germline ends. Germline V lookup: CDR1 SGHTA, CDR2 FQGTGA.